The TCR beta chain described here comes from a study of blood T cell repertoires in COVID-19. This CDR3 comprises 14 residues. CDR1 is SNHLY and CDR2 is FYNNEI in the germline V gene. Between the trimmed V and J ends, which lost 3 bases and 8 bases, there was a span of 14 bases. This table comes from immunoSEQ multiplex PCR, and its TCRdb copy is limited to in-frame clones, with some not included. The sample yields a few hundred thousand clones, roughly 87% seen once. This chain connects TRBV2 to TRBJ2-1, with a possible D match to TRBD1 (7 bases). This TCR derives from a young man with active or convalescent COVID-19. Sequencing was carried out using peripheral blood. The CDR3 protein is CASSDPTRGDEQFF. As DNA, the CDR3 is TGTGCCAGCAGTGATCCAACCAGGGGGGATGAGCAGTTCTTC.